This T cell receptor beta chain is from a study of Tregs in tolerant kidney transplant recipients. The CDR3 spans 15 residues. Germline lookup yields CDR1 ENHRY and CDR2 SYGVKD. Trimming cost V 2 bases and J 3 bases; bases outside gene matches: 5. Using immunoSEQ multiplex PCR, the repertoire was profiled, and TCRdb retains in-frame clones only, with some absent. Here the sample spans about 81,000 clones, over 75% being singletons. Mixed chimerism was transient after nonmyeloablative marrow transplants from related graft donors. About this clone itself: Its target is unknown.

Overall study findings and caveats: Activated donor B cell expansion appeared to reveal the most relevant donor-specific TCRbeta repertoire. Antigen-driven expansion was suggested because donor-specific Tregs expanded more than all Tregs in tolerant patients.

The chain couples TRBV10-3 to TRBJ2-3; 7 bases fit TRBD1. Here the sequenced sample was CD4+ T cells from blood (PBMCs), taken 24 months after the transplant. This sequence originates from a human patient who received a combined kidney and bone marrow transplant. The graft donor may account for some of the T cells. The CDR3 sequence: CAISEVDRETDTQYF. The CDR3 region has the DNA TGTGCCATCAGTGAGGTTGACAGGGAGACAGATACGCAGTATTTT.